The TCR beta chain described here comes from a study of shared clonotypes between healthy human individuals. Worth noting for this clone: Its specificity is not known.

The CDR3 extends over 14 amino acids. Germline V gene lookup returns CDR1 SEHNR and CDR2 FQNEAQ (reference sequence). V gave up 3 bases and J gave up 1 base, with 9 bases separating them. Every subset's genomic DNA went evenly onto several immunoSEQ plates. Generated by immunoSEQ multiplex PCR, the TCRdb table keeps only in-frame clones and is missing some. The sample contains 1.4 million to 1.5 million clones, about 96% of which appear only once. General observations from the study: Shared clonotypes across all four donors exceeded non-shared ones in generation probability.

The TCR comes from a man aged 25-45 years in good health. V is TRBV7-9 and J is TRBJ2-5; D unclear. Sequencing used naive CD4+ T cells sorted from blood. Subset noted: CD45RA+ positively selected. CDR3 in amino acids: CASSFSVAQETQYF. CDR3 sequence (DNA): TGTGCCAGCAGCTTTTCCGTAGCCCAAGAGACCCAGTACTTC.